Listed below are T cell receptor beta chains from one sample, sequenced in a study of CD8 T cells in Susac syndrome. TCRdb fed the immunoSEQ multiplex PCR reads into MiXCR, producing one record per CDR3 protein. The sample includes around 150,000 distinct CDR3 sequences, about 94% seen only once; the top ten take roughly 0.13%. Material: CD4+ T cells from PBMCs. These receptors originate from a human donor in good health. The CDR3 runs from the conserved cysteine through the conserved F or W. A D gene is named only where the DNA matches it firmly. Rows give clone size only sometimes, using once, few, many, or a class for an expanded clone.

d_call j_call v_call clone_size cdr3_aa cdr3_nt
- TRBJ2-7 TRBV4-3 - CASSQEWGGYEQYF TGCGCCAGCAGCCAAGAATGGGGAGGCTACGAGCAGTACTTC
- TRBJ2-1 TRBV29-1 - CSVDNEQFF TGCAGCGTGGACAATGAGCAGTTCTTC
TRBD2 TRBJ2-3 TRBV20-1 - CSAPQSGGTDTQYF TGCAGTGCGCCCCAAAGCGGGGGCACAGATACGCAGTATTTT
- TRBJ1-2 TRBV30 - CAWGRTSYGYTF TGTGCCTGGGGACGCACGAGCTATGGCTACACCTTC
TRBD2 TRBJ2-3 TRBV20-1 few CSARAGGATDTQYF TGCAGTGCTAGAGCCGGGGGGGCCACAGATACGCAGTATTTT
- TRBJ2-1 TRBV3-1 - CASSPPANNEQFF TGTGCCAGCAGCCCGCCAGCGAACAATGAGCAGTTCTTC
- TRBJ2-2 TRBV5-1 once CASSTRDSTNTGELFF TGCGCCAGCAGCACGAGAGACAGTACGAACACCGGGGAGCTGTTTTTT
TRBD1 TRBJ1-6 TRBV30 - CAWSVQAGGYSPLHF TGTGCCTGGAGTGTACAGGCAGGGGGCTATTCACCCCTCCACTTT
- TRBJ1-5 TRBV12-3/TRBV12-4 - CASSLSTGYQPQHF TGTGCCAGCAGTTTAAGTACGGGGTATCAGCCCCAGCATTTT
- TRBJ1-2 TRBV2 - CASSEAGRGGYTF TGTGCCAGCAGTGAAGCTGGGCGAGGTGGCTACACCTTC
TRBD1 TRBJ2-7 TRBV29-1 - CSVGDPDRATYEQYF TGCAGCGTTGGTGACCCGGACAGGGCTACCTACGAGCAGTACTTC
- TRBJ1-1 TRBV7-9 - CASSLQGGAEAFF TGTGCCAGCAGCCTGCAGGGAGGGGCTGAAGCTTTCTTT
TRBD1 TRBJ2-7 TRBV2 - CASSQGQVSYEQYF TGTGCCAGCAGCCAGGGACAGGTTTCCTACGAGCAGTACTTC
- TRBJ2-2 TRBV12-3/TRBV12-4 - CASSLGVATGELFF TGTGCCAGCAGTTTAGGGGTCGCCACCGGGGAGCTGTTTTTT
- TRBJ1-2 TRBV27 - CAHYAGNYGYTF TGTGCCCACTACGCAGGGAACTATGGCTACACCTTC
TRBD2 TRBJ2-2 TRBV2 - CASRGEGFTGELFF TGTGCCAGCAGAGGGGAGGGCTTCACCGGGGAGCTGTTTTTT
TRBD2 TRBJ2-1 TRBV18 few CASSPGTSGGYNEQFF TGTGCCAGCTCACCAGGGACTAGCGGGGGTTACAATGAGCAGTTCTTC
- TRBJ2-7 TRBV7-9 once CASSLASGGAGEYF TGTGCCAGCAGCTTAGCCTCGGGCGGGGCCGGGGAGTACTTC
- TRBJ2-3 TRBV7-2 - CASSLGGLGGMGTDTQYF TGTGCCAGCAGCTTAGGTGGTTTGGGGGGCATGGGCACAGATACGCAGTATTTT
- TRBJ2-7 TRBV6-6 - CASSYSTGPNFGEQYF TGTGCCAGCAGTTACTCGACAGGTCCTAATTTCGGCGAGCAGTACTTC
- TRBJ2-5 TRBV28 - CASSFVGGARETQYF TGTGCCAGCAGTTTCGTTGGGGGCGCGCGGGAGACCCAGTACTTC
TRBD2 TRBJ2-7 TRBV27 - CASSPSPQRGTYEQYF TGTGCCAGCAGCCCTAGCCCCCAGCGGGGTACCTACGAGCAGTACTTC
TRBD1 TRBJ1-1 TRBV7-3 - CASSLKGTGGPAEAFF TGTGCCAGCAGCTTAAAAGGGACAGGGGGGCCCGCTGAAGCTTTCTTT
- TRBJ1-6 TRBV27 - CASSSSSTDSPLHF TGTGCCAGCAGTTCCTCCTCGACAGACTCACCCCTCCACTTT
- TRBJ1-1 TRBV20-1 - CSAPRNTEAFF TGCAGTGCCCCGCGGAACACTGAAGCTTTCTTT
- TRBJ2-5 TRBV20-1 - CSASHGETQYF TGCAGTGCTAGCCACGGAGAGACCCAGTACTTC
- TRBJ2-3 TRBV5-6 - CASSLGQSDTQYF TGTGCCAGCAGCTTGGGGCAATCAGATACGCAGTATTTT
- TRBJ1-2 TRBV30 - CAWSVRGSRDYTF TGTGCCTGGAGTGTACGGGGGAGTAGAGACTACACCTTC
TRBD1 TRBJ2-5 TRBV7-7 few CASSLDRVETQYF TGTGCTAGCAGCTTGGACAGGGTTGAGACCCAGTACTTC
- TRBJ1-4 TRBV29-1 - CSVVGGDEKLFF TGCAGCGTTGTGGGGGGTGATGAAAAACTGTTTTTT
- TRBJ1-6 TRBV5-1 - CASSLPGAPLHF TGCGCCAGCAGCTTGCCAGGGGCACCCCTCCACTTT
TRBD2 TRBJ2-1 TRBV2 - CASTSGGPRDEQFF TGTGCCAGCACTAGCGGGGGGCCCCGGGATGAGCAGTTCTTC
TRBD1 TRBJ1-1 TRBV5-1 - CASSTGQVGTEAFF TGCGCCAGCAGCACCGGACAGGTAGGCACTGAAGCTTTCTTT
- TRBJ1-5 TRBV12-3/TRBV12-4 once CASSTFGDNSNQPQHF TGTGCCAGCAGCACTTTTGGGGATAATAGCAATCAGCCCCAGCATTTT
TRBD1 TRBJ1-6 TRBV20-1 - CSATPTGRNSPLHF TGCAGTGCCACTCCGACAGGGAGAAATTCACCCCTCCACTTT
- TRBJ1-2 TRBV5-4 - CASSDGDYGYTF TGTGCCAGCAGCGACGGGGACTATGGCTACACCTTC
- TRBJ2-7 TRBV5-1 - CASSLGGIEQYF TGCGCCAGCAGCTTGGGAGGGATCGAGCAGTACTTC
TRBD2 TRBJ2-5 TRBV5-4 - CASSPTSAETQYF TGTGCCAGCAGCCCAACTAGCGCCGAGACCCAGTACTTC
- TRBJ2-7 TRBV7-9 - CASSQGLYEQYF TGTGCCAGCAGCCAGGGGCTTTACGAGCAGTACTTC
- TRBJ2-1 TRBV11-2 many CASSLEASSYNEQFF TGTGCCAGCAGCTTAGAGGCGAGCTCCTACAATGAGCAGTTCTTC
- TRBJ2-5 TRBV7-2 once CASSLVRVVETQYF TGTGCCAGCAGCTTAGTACGGGTTGTGGAGACCCAGTACTTC
TRBD2 TRBJ2-5 TRBV5-1 once CASSLGSRGSQETQYF TGCGCCAGCAGCTTGGGCTCGCGGGGGAGCCAAGAGACCCAGTACTTC
TRBD1 TRBJ2-7 TRBV18 - CASSSDRAYEQYF TGTGCCAGCTCGTCGGACAGGGCCTACGAGCAGTACTTC
TRBD1 TRBJ1-6 TRBV9 - CASSPKTGNNSPLHF TGTGCCAGCAGCCCCAAGACAGGGAATAATTCACCCCTCCACTTT
- TRBJ1-1 TRBV3-1 - CASSQVGGRPEAFF TGTGCCAGCAGCCAAGTCGGGGGCAGGCCTGAAGCTTTCTTT